What follows are 2 T cell receptor beta chains derived from one specimen sequenced in a study of glioma-infiltrating T cells. Using RNA template, CDR3s of TCR alpha and beta were amplified with iRepertoire arm-PCR. TCRdb re-called the multiplex PCR reads through MiXCR, storing one row per CDR3 protein. There are 170,000 or so distinct CDR3 sequences in the sample; under 55% occur only once, and 5.2% lies in the top ten. Sequencing input: glioma tissue, nonneoplastic brain tissue, or PBMCs (not recorded which). These receptors originate from a human donor with low-grade glioma or glioblastoma, undergoing nonglioma brain surgery, or in good health (not recorded which).

This clonotype was counted between two and nine times. The chain combines TRBV19 with TRBJ2-2; no clear D gene. Germline V lookup: CDR1 LNHDA, CDR2 SQIVND (reference sequence). The CDR3 loop spans 14 amino acids. Trimming cost V 5 bases and J 3 bases, with 10 bases left between them. The CDR3 sequence is CASSLLRDTGELFF. DNA for the CDR3: TGTGCCAGTAGTCTCCTTCGGGACACCGGGGAGCTGTTTTTT. The full variable domain, completed using reference TRBV19 and TRBJ2-2, is DGGITQSPKYLFRKEGQNVTLSCEQNLNHDAMYWYRQDPGQGLRLIYYSQIVNDFQKGDIAEGYSVSREKKESFPLTVTSAQKNPTAFYLCASSLLRDTGELFFGEGSRLTVL.

In its sample, this clonotype was seen once. A read error may produce the germline difference seen at one junction end. This rearrangement joins TRBV10-3 to TRBJ2-7; no firm D call. The CDR3 runs 12 residues. Looked up from germline, CDR1 is ENHRY and CDR2 is SYGVKD. CDR3 bases: TGTGCCATCAAGGACGGCTCCTACGATCAGTACTTC. Its protein is CAIKDGSYDQYF.